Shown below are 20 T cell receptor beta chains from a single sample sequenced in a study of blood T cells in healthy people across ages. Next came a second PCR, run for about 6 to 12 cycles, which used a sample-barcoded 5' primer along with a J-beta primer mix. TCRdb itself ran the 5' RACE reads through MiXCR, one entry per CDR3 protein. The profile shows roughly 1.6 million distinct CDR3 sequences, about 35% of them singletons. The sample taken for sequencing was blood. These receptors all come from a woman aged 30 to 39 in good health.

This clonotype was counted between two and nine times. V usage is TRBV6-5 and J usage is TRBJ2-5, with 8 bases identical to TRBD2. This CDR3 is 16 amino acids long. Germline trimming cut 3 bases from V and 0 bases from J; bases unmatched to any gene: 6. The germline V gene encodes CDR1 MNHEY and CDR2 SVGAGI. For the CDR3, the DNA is TGTGCCAGCAGTTATCGAGCTAGCGGGTACCAAGAGACCCAGTACTTC. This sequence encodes CASSYRASGYQETQYF.

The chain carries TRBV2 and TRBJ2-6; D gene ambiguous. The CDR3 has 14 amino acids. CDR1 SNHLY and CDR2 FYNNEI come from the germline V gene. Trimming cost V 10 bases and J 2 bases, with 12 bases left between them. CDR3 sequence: CAITRRAGANVLTF. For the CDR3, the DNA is TGTGCCATCACAAGGCGCGCTGGGGCCAACGTCCTGACTTTC.

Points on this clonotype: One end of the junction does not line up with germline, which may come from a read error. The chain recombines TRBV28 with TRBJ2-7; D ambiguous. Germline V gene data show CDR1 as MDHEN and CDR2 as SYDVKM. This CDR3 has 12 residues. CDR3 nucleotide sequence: TGTGTCAGCAGTTTAGACCGACACGAGCAGTACTTC. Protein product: CVSSLDRHEQYF.

CDR3 nucleotide sequence: TGCGCCAGCAGCTCGATTCCGGGACAAGAGACCCAGTACTTC. Translation gives CASSSIPGQETQYF. The J gene is TRBJ2-5, the V gene TRBV5-1; a possible D gene is TRBD2 (5 bases). Germline CDR1 SGHRS, CDR2 YFSETQ. The CDR3 runs 14 residues. Trimming took 3 bases from V and 2 from J, leaving 11 bases between them.

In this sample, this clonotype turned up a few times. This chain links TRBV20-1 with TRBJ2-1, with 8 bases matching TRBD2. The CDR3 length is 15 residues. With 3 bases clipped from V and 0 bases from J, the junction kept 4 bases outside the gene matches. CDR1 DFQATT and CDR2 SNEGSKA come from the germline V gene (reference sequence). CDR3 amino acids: CSASLAGSSYNEQFF. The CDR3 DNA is TGCAGTGCTAGCCTAGCGGGTAGCTCCTACAATGAGCAGTTCTTC.

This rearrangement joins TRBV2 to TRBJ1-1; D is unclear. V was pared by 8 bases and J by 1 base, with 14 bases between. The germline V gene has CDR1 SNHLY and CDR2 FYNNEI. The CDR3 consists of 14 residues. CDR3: CASRGRIENTEAFF. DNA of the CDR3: TGTGCCAGCCGAGGTCGCATAGAGAACACTGAAGCTTTCTTT.

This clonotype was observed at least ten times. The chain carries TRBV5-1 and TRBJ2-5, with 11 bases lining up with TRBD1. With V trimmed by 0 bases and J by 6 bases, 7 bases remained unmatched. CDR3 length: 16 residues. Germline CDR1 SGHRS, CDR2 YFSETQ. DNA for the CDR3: TGCGCCAGCAGCTTGGGGGACAGGGGGTCAGAACAGACCCAGTACTTC. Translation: CASSLGDRGSEQTQYF.

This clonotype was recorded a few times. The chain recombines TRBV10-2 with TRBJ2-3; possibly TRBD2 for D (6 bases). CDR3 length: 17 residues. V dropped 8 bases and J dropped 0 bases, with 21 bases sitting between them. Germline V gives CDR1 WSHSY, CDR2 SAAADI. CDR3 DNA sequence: TGCGCCAGCGGCGGGCCGGGAATAGCGGAAAGCACAGATACGCAGTATTTT. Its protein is CASGGPGIAESTDTQYF.

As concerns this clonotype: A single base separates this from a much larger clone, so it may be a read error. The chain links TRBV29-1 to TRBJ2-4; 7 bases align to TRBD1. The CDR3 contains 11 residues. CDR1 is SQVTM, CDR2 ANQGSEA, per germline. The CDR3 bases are TGCAGCGGGAGACAGGGAAACACTCAGTACTTC. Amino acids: CSGRQGNTQYF. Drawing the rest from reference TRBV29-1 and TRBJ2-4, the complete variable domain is SAVISQKPSRDICQRGTSLTIQCQVDSQVTMMFWYRQQPGQSLTLIATANQGSEATYESGFVIDKFPISRPNLTFSTLTVSNMSPEDSSIYLCSGRQGNTQYFGAGTRLSVL.

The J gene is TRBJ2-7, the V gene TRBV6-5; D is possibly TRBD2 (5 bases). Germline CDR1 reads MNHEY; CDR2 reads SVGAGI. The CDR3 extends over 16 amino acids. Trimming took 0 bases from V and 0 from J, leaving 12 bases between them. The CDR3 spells CASSYSTTGSSYEQYF. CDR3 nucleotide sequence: TGTGCCAGCAGTTACTCGACGACTGGGAGCTCCTACGAGCAGTACTTC.

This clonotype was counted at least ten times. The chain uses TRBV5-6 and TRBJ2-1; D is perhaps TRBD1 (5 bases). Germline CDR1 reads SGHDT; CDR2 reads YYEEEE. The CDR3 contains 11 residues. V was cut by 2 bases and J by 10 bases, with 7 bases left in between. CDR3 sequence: CASSFDREQFF. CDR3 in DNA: TGTGCCAGCAGCTTCGACAGAGAGCAGTTCTTC.

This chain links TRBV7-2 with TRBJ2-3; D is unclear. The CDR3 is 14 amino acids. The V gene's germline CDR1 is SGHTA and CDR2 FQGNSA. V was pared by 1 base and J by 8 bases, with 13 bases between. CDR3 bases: TGTGCCAGCAGCTTAGTTCCGGAGTCGTCTACGCAGTATTTT. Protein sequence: CASSLVPESSTQYF.

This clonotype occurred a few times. The CDR3: CASGPTSSTDTQYF. The CDR3 DNA reads as TGCGCCAGCGGGCCGACAAGTAGCACAGATACGCAGTATTTT. The chain carries TRBV5-1 and TRBJ2-3; D is uncertain. Germline-derived CDR1 and CDR2 are SGHRS and YFSETQ. The CDR3 covers 14 residues. The V gene lost 7 bases and the J gene lost 0 bases, with 12 bases spanning the gap.

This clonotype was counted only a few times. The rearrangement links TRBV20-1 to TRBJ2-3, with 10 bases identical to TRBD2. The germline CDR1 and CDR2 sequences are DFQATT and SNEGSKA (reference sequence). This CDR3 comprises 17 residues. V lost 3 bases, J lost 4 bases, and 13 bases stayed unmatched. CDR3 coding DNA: TGCAGTGCTAGTAGTAGCGGGGGGACTGAGGTAGCAGATACGCAGTATTTT. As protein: CSASSSGGTEVADTQYF.

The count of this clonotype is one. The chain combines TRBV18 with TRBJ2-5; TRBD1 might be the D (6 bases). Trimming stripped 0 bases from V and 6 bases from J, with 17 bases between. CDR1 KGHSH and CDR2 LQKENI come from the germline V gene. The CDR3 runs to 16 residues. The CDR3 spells CASSPPPGARHQTQYF. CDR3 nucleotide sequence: TGTGCCAGCTCACCACCGCCAGGGGCGCGACACCAGACCCAGTACTTC.

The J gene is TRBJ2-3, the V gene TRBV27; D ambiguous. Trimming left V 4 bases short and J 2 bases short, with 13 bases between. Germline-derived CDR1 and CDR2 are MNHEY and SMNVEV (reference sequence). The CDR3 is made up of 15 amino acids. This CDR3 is CASSYTSSITDTQYF. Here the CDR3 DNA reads TGTGCCAGCAGTTATACAAGTAGCATCACAGATACGCAGTATTTT.

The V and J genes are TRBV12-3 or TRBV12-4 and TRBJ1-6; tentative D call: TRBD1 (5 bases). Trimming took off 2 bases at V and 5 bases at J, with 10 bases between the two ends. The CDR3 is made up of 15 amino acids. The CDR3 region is CASSLNQDNNSPLHF. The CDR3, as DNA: TGTGCCAGCAGTTTAAATCAGGACAATAATTCACCCCTCCACTTT.

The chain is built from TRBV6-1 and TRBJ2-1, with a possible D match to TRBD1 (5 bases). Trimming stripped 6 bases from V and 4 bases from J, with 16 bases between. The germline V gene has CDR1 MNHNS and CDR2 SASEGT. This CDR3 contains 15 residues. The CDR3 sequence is CASSGSARGYNEQFF. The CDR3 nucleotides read TGTGCCAGCAGCGGTTCAGCTAGGGGTTACAATGAGCAGTTCTTC.

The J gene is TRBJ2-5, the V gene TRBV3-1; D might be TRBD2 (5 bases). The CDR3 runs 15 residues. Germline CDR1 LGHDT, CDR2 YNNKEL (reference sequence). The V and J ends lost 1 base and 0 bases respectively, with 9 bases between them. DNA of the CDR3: TGTGCCAGCAGCCAAGCGGGGTGGTACCAAGAGACCCAGTACTTC. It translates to CASSQAGWYQETQYF.

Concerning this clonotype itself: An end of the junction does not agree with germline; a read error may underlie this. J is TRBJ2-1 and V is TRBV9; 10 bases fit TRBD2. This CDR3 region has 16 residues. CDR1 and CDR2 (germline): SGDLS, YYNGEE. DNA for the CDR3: TGTGCCAGCTGCGTAGGGTCTAGCGGGAGTTTTGATGAGCAGTTCTTC. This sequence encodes CASCVGSSGSFDEQFF.